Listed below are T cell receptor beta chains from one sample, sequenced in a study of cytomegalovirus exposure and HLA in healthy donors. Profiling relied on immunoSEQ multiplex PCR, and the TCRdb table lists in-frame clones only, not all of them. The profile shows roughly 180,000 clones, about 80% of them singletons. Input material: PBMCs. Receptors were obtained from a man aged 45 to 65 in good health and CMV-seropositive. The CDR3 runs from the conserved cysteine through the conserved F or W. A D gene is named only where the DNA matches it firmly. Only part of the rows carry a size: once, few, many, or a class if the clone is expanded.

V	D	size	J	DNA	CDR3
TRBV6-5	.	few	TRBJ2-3	TGTGCCAGCAGTGACTCAGGGGGGGCCACAGATACGCAGTATTTT	CASSDSGGATDTQYF
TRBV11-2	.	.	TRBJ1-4	TGTGCCAGCAGCTTAACCCCAGTTACTAATGAAAAACTGTTTTTT	CASSLTPVTNEKLFF
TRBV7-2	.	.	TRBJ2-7	TGTGCCAGCAGCTTAGCGCCGGGGACACGATACTTC	CASSLAPGTRYF
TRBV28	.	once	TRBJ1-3	TGTGCCAGCAGTTCCCCCCCCGGGACCATATATTTT	CASSSPPGTIYF
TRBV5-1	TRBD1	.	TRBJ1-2	TGCGCCAGCAGCTCGGGGACAGGCAGCTATGGCTACACCTTC	CASSSGTGSYGYTF
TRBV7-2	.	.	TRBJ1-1	TGTGCCAGCAGTTATAGTCAGAACACTGAAGCTTTCTTT	CASSYSQNTEAFF
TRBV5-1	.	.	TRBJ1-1	TGCGCCAGCAGCCCGTACATGAACACTGAAGCTTTCTTT	CASSPYMNTEAFF
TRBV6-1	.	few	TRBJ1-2	TGTGCCAGCAGGTCGGGACAAGCTAACTATGGCTACACCTTC	CASRSGQANYGYTF
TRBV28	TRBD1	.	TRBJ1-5	TGTGCCAGCAGTTTAGCAGGGGGTAGGAGTCAGCCCCAGCATTTT	CASSLAGGRSQPQHF
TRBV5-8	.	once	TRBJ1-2	TGTGCCAGCAGCAGGAGGAGGATCCATGGCTACACCTTC	CASSRRRIHGYTF
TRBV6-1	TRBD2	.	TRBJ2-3	TGTGCCAGCAGTGAAGGGACTAGCGGGGGGTACACAGATACGCAGTATTTT	CASSEGTSGGYTDTQYF
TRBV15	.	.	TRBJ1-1	TGTGCCACCAGCAGATCCGGGGAGTACATGAACACTGAAGCTTTCTTT	CATSRSGEYMNTEAFF
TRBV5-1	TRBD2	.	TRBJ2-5	TGCGCCAGCAGCTTGGTAGCGGGGGGCACGGAGACCCAGTACTTC	CASSLVAGGTETQYF
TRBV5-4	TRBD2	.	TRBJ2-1	TGTGCCAGCAGCCTAGGGACTAGCGGGGGCTACAATGAGCAGTTCTTC	CASSLGTSGGYNEQFF
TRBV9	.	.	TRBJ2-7	TGTGCCAGCAGCGTAGGAGGGCCGGACCACGAGCAGTACTTC	CASSVGGPDHEQYF
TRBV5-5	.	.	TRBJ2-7	TGTGCCAGCAGCGAGTACAGCCTCGAGCAGTACTTC	CASSEYSLEQYF
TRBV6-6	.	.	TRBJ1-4	TGTGCCAGCAGTTTCGGAGTTAATGAAAAACTGTTTTTT	CASSFGVNEKLFF
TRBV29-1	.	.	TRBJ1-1	TGCAGCGTCGAATCATCAGTGAACACTGAAGCTTTCTTT	CSVESSVNTEAFF
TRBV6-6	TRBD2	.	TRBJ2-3	TGTGCCAGCAGTCCACTAGCGGGGAATTTGGACACGCAGTATTTT	CASSPLAGNLDTQYF
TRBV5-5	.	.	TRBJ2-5	TGTGCCAGCAGCCACGGAGTCTTCCAAGAGACCCAGTACTTC	CASSHGVFQETQYF
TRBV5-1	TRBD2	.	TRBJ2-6	TGCGCCAGCAGCTTGGGGCTAGCGGGCGCCTCTGGGGCCAACGTCCTGACTTTC	CASSLGLAGASGANVLTF
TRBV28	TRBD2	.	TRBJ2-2	TGTGCCAGCAGTTTACTTAAGGGACTAGCGGGGGTGCTCACCGGGGAGCTGTTTTTT	CASSLLKGLAGVLTGELFF
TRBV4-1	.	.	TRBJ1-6	TGCGCCAGCAGCCAAGGACTCTCCCTCGGGAATTCGCCCCTCCACTTT	CASSQGLSLGNSPLHF
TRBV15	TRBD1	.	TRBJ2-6	TGTGCCACCAGTTCTACAGGGGGCTCTGGGGCCAACGTCCTGACTTTC	CATSSTGGSGANVLTF
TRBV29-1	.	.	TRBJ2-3	TGCAGCGTTGTGGGTGGGCAGGGTGTAACAGATACGCAGTATTTT	CSVVGGQGVTDTQYF
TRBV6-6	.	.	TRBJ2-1	TGTGCCAGCAGGATTTCAGGCAATGAGCAGTTCTTC	CASRISGNEQFF
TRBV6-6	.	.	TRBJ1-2	TGTGCCAGCAGCGTTGGGCAGCAGAACTATGGCTACACCTTC	CASSVGQQNYGYTF
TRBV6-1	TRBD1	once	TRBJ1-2	TGTGCCAGCAGCCGGACAGGGGGAGGGAGCGGCTACACCTTC	CASSRTGGGSGYTF
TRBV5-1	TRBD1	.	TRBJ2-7	TGCGCCAGCCGCGACCGGGACAGGGTCTACGAGCAGTACTTC	CASRDRDRVYEQYF
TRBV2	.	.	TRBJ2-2	TGTGCCAGCAGTGCCTTATACACCGGGGAGCTGTTTTTT	CASSALYTGELFF
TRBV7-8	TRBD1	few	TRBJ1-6	TGTGCCAGCAGCTTAAACACGGGACAGGTCTACTTT	CASSLNTGQVYF
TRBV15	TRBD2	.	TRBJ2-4	TGTGCCACCAGCAGGGATCGGGGAGGGGTAAACATTCAGTACTTC	CATSRDRGGVNIQYF
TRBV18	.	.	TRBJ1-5	TGTGCCAGCTCACCAGGGCAGGGAAATCGCAATCAGCCCCAGCATTTT	CASSPGQGNRNQPQHF
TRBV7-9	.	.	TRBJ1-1	TGTGCCAGCAGCTTAGAGGGGAATATAGGAACTGAAGCTTTCTTT	CASSLEGNIGTEAFF
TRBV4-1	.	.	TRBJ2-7	TGCGCCAGCAGCCAAAAAGGAGGGCTCGAGCAGTACTTC	CASSQKGGLEQYF
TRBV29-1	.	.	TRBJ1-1	TGCAGCGCTGGAGGAGGTCTGAACACTGAAGCTTTCTTT	CSAGGGLNTEAFF
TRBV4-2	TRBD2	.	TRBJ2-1	TGTGCCAGCAGCCAAGCTAGCGGGGGGCTTGGGAATGAGCAGTTCTTC	CASSQASGGLGNEQFF